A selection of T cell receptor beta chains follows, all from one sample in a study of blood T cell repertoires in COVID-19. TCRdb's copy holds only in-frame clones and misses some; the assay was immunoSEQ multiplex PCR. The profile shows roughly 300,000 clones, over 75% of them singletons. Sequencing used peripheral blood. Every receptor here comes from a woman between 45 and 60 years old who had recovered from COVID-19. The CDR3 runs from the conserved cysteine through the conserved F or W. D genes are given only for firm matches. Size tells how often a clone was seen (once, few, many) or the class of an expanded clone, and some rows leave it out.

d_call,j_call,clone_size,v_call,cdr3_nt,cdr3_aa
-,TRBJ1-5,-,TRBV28,TGTGCCAGCAGTTTACGAGACGGGGGGATTCAGCCCCAGCATTTT,CASSLRDGGIQPQHF
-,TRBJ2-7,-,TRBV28,TGTGCCAGCAGTTCCGCGCCCGAGACCTACGAGCAGTACTTC,CASSSAPETYEQYF
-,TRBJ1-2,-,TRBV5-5,TGTGCCAGCAGCGAGCAGGGGCTTAACTATGGCTACACCTTC,CASSEQGLNYGYTF
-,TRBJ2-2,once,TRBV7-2,TGTGCCAGCAGCGCAACAGGGCCCGGGGAGCTGTTTTTT,CASSATGPGELFF
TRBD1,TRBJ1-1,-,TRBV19,TGTGCCAGTGCTGACCCAACAGGGGTCCGGGCTTTCTTT,CASADPTGVRAFF
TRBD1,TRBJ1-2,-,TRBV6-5,TGTGCCAGCAGTTACTCGGGCAGGGGGACGTATGGCTACACCTTC,CASSYSGRGTYGYTF
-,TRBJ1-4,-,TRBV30,TGTGCCTGGAGAACCCCAGGGGTAAATGAAAAACTGTTTTTT,CAWRTPGVNEKLFF
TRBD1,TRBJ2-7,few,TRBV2,TGTGCCAGCACCGGGACAGGGGGCAACGAGCAGTACTTC,CASTGTGGNEQYF
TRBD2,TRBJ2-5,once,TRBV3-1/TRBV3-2,TGTGCCAGCAGCCAACCGGGACTAGTGATGGAGACCCAGTACTTC,CASSQPGLVMETQYF
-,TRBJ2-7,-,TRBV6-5,TGTGCCAGCAGTTCGGGGGACTCCTCCTACGAGCAGTACTTC,CASSSGDSSYEQYF
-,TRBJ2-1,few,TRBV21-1,TGTGCCAGCAGCATCAACAATGAGCAGTTCTTC,CASSINNEQFF
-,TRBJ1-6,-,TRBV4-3,TGCGCCAGCAGCCAAGGAGGGAGCTCCTATAATTCACCCCTCCACTTT,CASSQGGSSYNSPLHF
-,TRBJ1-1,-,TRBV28,TGTGCCAGCAGTTTTCAAATGAACACTGAAGCTTTCTTT,CASSFQMNTEAFF
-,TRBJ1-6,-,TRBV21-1,TGTGCCAGCAGAGAAAGACAGGGCTACTATAATTCACCCCTCCACTTT,CASRERQGYYNSPLHF
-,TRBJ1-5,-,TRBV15,TGTGCCACCAGCAGAGAACAGGGTGGCAATCAGCCCCAGCATTTT,CATSREQGGNQPQHF
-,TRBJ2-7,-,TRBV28,TGTGCCAGCAGTTCGGGACAAGGACTCCCAGCCCCCCACGAGCAGTACTTC,CASSSGQGLPAPHEQYF
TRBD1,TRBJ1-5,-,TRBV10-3,TGTGCCATCAGTGATGGAGGACAGGGGGCAGATCAGCCCCAGCATTTT,CAISDGGQGADQPQHF
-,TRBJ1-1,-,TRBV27,TGTGCCAGCAGTTTAGCGCGGGCCCTTACTAGTCGTGAAGCTTTCTTT,CASSLARALTSREAFF
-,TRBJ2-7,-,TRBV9,TGTGCCAGCAGCGTAGACAGGGTACCCTACGAGCAGTACTTC,CASSVDRVPYEQYF
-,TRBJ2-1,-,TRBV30,TGTGCCTGGAGTCCACTTATGGGAGGATCCTACAATGAGCAGTTCTTC,CAWSPLMGGSYNEQFF
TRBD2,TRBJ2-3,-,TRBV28,TGTGCCAGCAGTCCGACGGCGGGAACTAGCGGTTTCGGCACAGATACGCAGTATTTT,CASSPTAGTSGFGTDTQYF
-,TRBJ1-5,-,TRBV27,TGTGCCAGCAGTCACGACAGTAATCAGCCCCAGCATTTT,CASSHDSNQPQHF
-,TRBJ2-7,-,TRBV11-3,TGTGCCAGCAGCTTAGATGGCCAGGAACAGGACGAGCAGTACTTC,CASSLDGQEQDEQYF
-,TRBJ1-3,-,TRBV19,TGTGCCAGTACCCGGCGGGGTTCTGGAAACACCATATATTTT,CASTRRGSGNTIYF
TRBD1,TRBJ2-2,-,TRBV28,TGTGCCAGCAGTTTATGGAGCGGACAGGGGGCCTGGAACGGGGAGCTGTTTTTT,CASSLWSGQGAWNGELFF
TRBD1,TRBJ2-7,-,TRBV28,TGTGCCAGCAGTTCCAGGGACAGGCCACCCTACGAGCAGTACTTC,CASSSRDRPPYEQYF
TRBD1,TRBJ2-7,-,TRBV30,TGTGCCTGGGATACAGGGGCCGAGCAGTACTTC,CAWDTGAEQYF
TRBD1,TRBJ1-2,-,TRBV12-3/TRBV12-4,TGTGCCAGCAGTTTACCAGGGGGCTATGGCTACACCTTC,CASSLPGGYGYTF
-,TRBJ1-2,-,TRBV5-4,TGTGCCAGCAGCTCAGGATCGCCCCGCTATGGCTACACCTTC,CASSSGSPRYGYTF
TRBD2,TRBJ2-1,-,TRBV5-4,TGTGCCAGCAGCGACGAAGGTAGCGGGATTGAGCAGTTCTTC,CASSDEGSGIEQFF
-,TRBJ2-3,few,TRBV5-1,TGCGCCAGCGGGGAGTCGTCAGATACGCAGTATTTT,CASGESSDTQYF
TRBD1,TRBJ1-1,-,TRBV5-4,TGTGCCAGCAGCTTTACAGGACAGGGTCGGATGAACACTGAAGCTTTCTTT,CASSFTGQGRMNTEAFF
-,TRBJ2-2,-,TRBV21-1,TGTGCCAGCAGCACCCCGGACAGGGCACCCATTGCGAACACCGGGGAGCTGTTTTTT,CASSTPDRAPIANTGELFF
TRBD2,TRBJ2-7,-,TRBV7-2,TGTGCCAGCAGCTTAAGTCTGCGCGGGAGGCTCTACGAGCAGTACTTC,CASSLSLRGRLYEQYF
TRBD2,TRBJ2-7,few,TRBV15,TGTGCCACCAGCAGAGATCTGAACCGAGGACTAGCGGGGGGACGCTCCTACGAGCAGTACTTC,CATSRDLNRGLAGGRSYEQYF
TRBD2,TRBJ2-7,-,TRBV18,TGTGCCAGCTCACCACTAGCGGTTGGCGGGGGAGAGCAGTACTTC,CASSPLAVGGGEQYF
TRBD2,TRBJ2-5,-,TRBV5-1,TGCGCCAGCAGCTTCGTCAGGGAGGGAGAGACCCAGTACTTC,CASSFVREGETQYF
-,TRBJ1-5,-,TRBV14,TGTGCCAGCAGCCAAGATCCCGGGTTCAAAAATTTAGAACAGGGAGAGAGCAATCAGCCCCAGCATTTT,CASSQDPGFKNLEQGESNQPQHF
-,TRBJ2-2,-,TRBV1,TGCACCAGCAGGAATCCTGGACAGGCGAACACCGGGGAGCTGTTTTTT,CTSRNPGQANTGELFF
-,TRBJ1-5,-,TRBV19,TGTGCCAGTAGTATGGCAGGGTTTGGAAATCAGCCCCAGCATTTT,CASSMAGFGNQPQHF